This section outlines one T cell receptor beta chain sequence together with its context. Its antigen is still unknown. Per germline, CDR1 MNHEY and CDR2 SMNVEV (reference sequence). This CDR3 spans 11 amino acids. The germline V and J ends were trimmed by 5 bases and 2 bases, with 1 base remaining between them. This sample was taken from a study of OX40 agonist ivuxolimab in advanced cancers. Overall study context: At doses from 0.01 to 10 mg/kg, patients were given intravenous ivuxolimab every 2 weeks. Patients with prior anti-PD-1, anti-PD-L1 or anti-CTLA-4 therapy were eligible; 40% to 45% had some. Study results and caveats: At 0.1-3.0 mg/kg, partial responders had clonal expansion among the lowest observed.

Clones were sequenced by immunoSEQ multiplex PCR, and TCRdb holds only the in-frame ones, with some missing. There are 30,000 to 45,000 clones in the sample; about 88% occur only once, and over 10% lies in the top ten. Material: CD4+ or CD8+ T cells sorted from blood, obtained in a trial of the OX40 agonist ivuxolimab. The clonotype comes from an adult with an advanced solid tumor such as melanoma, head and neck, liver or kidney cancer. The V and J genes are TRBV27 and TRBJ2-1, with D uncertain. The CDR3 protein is CASSAYNEQFF. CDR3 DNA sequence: TGTGCCAGCAGTGCCTACAATGAGCAGTTCTTC.